These 13 T cell receptor beta chains share one sample of origin, sequenced in a study of beta chain features in type 1 diabetes. The sequenced template was cDNA made from the entire isolated RNA. Here immunoSEQ multiplex PCR was the method, and the copy in TCRdb shows in-frame clones only, minus some. Among 200,000 to 250,000 clones listed, approximately 11% were seen once. Sequencing was carried out using central memory CD4+ T cells from blood. These receptors all come from a man aged 18 to 35 in good health.

In its sample, this clone was seen a few times. The V and J genes are TRBV30 and TRBJ1-2; D is unresolved. V was trimmed by 3 bases and J by 4 bases, leaving 12 bases between them. The CDR3 contains 13 residues. CDR1 and CDR2 (germline): GTSNPN, SVGIG (reference sequence). CDR3 in amino acids: CAWRRLGRYGYTF. The CDR3 nucleotides read TGTGCCTGGAGACGTCTAGGGCGCTATGGCTACACCTTC.

This clone was observed a handful of times. The chain recombines TRBV19 with TRBJ2-1; 8 bases match TRBD2. This CDR3 spans 14 amino acids. Germline-derived CDR1 and CDR2 are LNHDA and SQIVND (reference sequence). The J segment lost 7 bases and the V segment lost 3 bases, leaving 5 bases of the junction unmatched. The CDR3 nucleotides read TGTGCCAGTAGTATTCTAGCGGGCCCTAATGAGCAGTTCTTC. Translated, it gives CASSILAGPNEQFF.

The CDR3 region is CTSSQAGGPFGETQYF. Here the CDR3 DNA reads TGCACCAGCAGCCAAGCGGGAGGGCCGTTCGGGGAGACCCAGTACTTC. The chain joins TRBV1 to TRBJ2-5; no check of the table's D call, TRBD2, against the DNA was made. TRBV1 is a listed pseudogene. The CDR3 is made up of 16 amino acids.

This clone was seen more than once but under ten times. The J gene is TRBJ2-3, the V gene TRBV28; 9 bases are shared with TRBD2. Germline trimming cut 5 bases from V and 0 bases from J; bases unmatched to any gene: 15. The CDR3 totals 19 residues. Germline lookup yields CDR1 MDHEN and CDR2 SYDVKM. Here the CDR3 DNA reads TGTGCCAGCAGTCCCACGCTAGCGGGAAGCCTAGGCAGCACAGATACGCAGTATTTT. It encodes CASSPTLAGSLGSTDTQYF. The full variable domain, its missing parts supplied by reference TRBV28 and TRBJ2-3, is DVKVTQSSRYLVKRTGEKVFLECVQDMDHENMFWYRQDPGLGLRLIYFSYDVKMKEKGDIPEGYSVSREKKERFSLILESASTNQTSMYLCASSPTLAGSLGSTDTQYFGPGTRLTVL.

The chain joins TRBV7-2 to TRBJ2-5, with D possibly matching TRBD2 (6 bases). This CDR3 has 12 residues. V gave up 7 bases and J gave up 7 bases, with 13 bases separating them. The germline CDR1 and CDR2 sequences are SGHTA and FQGNSA. The CDR3 nucleotides are TGTGCCAGCAACAACAACGGGGGGACCCAGTACTTC. The encoded protein is CASNNNGGTQYF.

This clone came up a few times. The chain joins TRBV7-2 to TRBJ2-1, with TRBD2 identical over 8 bases. The trim removed 4 bases at V and 2 bases at J, leaving 10 bases unmatched. The germline V gene encodes CDR1 SGHTA and CDR2 FQGNSA. CDR3 length equals 17 residues. As DNA, the CDR3 is TGTGCCAGCAGCTCAAAAAGGCGGGAGGCCCCCTACAATGAGCAGTTCTTC. It specifies CASSSKRREAPYNEQFF.

The V call is TRBV30, the J call TRBJ2-1; 7 bases fit TRBD1. The germline CDR1 and CDR2 sequences are GTSNPN and SVGIG (reference sequence). V dropped 3 bases and J dropped 5; count of bases not matched to a gene: 13. The CDR3 consists of 16 residues. CDR3 sequence: CAWRNRGVGAHNEQFF. CDR3 nucleotides: TGTGCCTGGAGGAACAGGGGAGTGGGAGCACACAATGAGCAGTTCTTC.

This clone was seen at least ten times. The chain employs TRBV5-4 and TRBJ1-1, with D unclear. The germline V gene has CDR1 SGHNT and CDR2 YYREEE (reference sequence). The CDR3 runs to 14 residues. Trimming took off 0 bases at V and 1 base at J, with 7 bases between the two ends. CDR3 DNA: TGTGCCAGCAGCTTGGGACGGAGGAACACTGAAGCTTTCTTT. Translation: CASSLGRRNTEAFF.

This clone was observed a few times. Other DNA sequences in this sample translate to the same CDR3. The gene calls are TRBV6-5 and TRBJ2-3, with D uncertain. In germline, CDR1 is MNHEY, CDR2 SVGAGI. The V end lost 6 bases, the J end lost 1 base, and 8 bases lay between the germline ends. The CDR3 length is 13 residues. The CDR3 is CASSYPGTDTQYF. CDR3 nucleotide sequence: TGTGCCAGCAGCTACCCAGGCACAGATACGCAGTATTTT.

The chain couples TRBV10-1 to TRBJ2-3, with D unresolved. Trimming removed 3 bases at V and 6 bases at J, with 7 bases between. In germline, CDR1 is WNHNN, CDR2 SYGVQD (reference sequence). There are 12 residues in the CDR3. DNA of the CDR3: TGCGCCAGCAGTGAAGTCGTCGATACGCAGTATTTT. Its protein product is CASSEVVDTQYF.

The V gene is TRBV20-1, the J gene TRBJ1-1; no definite D call. CDR1 is DFQATT, CDR2 SNEGSKA, per germline (reference sequence). Trimming pared 6 bases from V and 1 base from J, leaving 6 bases between. CDR3 size: 11 residues. The CDR3, as DNA: TGCAGTGCCCCAGGGAACACTGAAGCTTTCTTT. Its protein is CSAPGNTEAFF.

This clone was observed a handful of times. The chain employs TRBV11-1 and TRBJ2-4; perhaps TRBD2 as D (5 bases). This CDR3 is built from 15 residues. V dropped 5 bases and J dropped 1 base, with 12 bases sitting between them. Looked up from germline, CDR1 is SGHAT and CDR2 is FQDESV (reference sequence). For the CDR3, the DNA is TGTGCCAGCAGCCGTTTGGACTTGGCCAAAAACATTCAGTACTTC. As protein: CASSRLDLAKNIQYF.

This clone showed up just a few times. The chain recombines TRBV7-3 with TRBJ2-1; no clear D gene. V lost 2 bases, J lost 0 bases, and 5 bases lay in between. The germline V gene has CDR1 SGHTA and CDR2 FQGTGA. The CDR3 sequence is 14 residues long. The CDR3 DNA reads as TGTGCCAGCAGCTTAGAAGACTCCTACAATGAGCAGTTCTTC. It yields the protein CASSLEDSYNEQFF.